A single T cell receptor (beta chain) is shown here with its context. Reverse transcription of roughly 0.5 to 1 ug RNA was performed with random hexamers. The TCR beta CDR3 was amplified by immunoSEQ multiplex PCR across 54 Vbeta, 13 Jbeta. TCRdb reprocessed the immunoSEQ multiplex PCR reads with MiXCR, giving one entry per CDR3 protein. The data show 250,000 or so distinct CDR3 sequences, 93% seen once. The data derive from a study of CD8 T cells in Susac syndrome. Sequencing of TCR beta covered CD8+ and CD4+ T cells obtained from blood. The multiple sclerosis controls were treatment-naive patients with relapsing-remitting disease that was stable or active. Negative isolation was used for CD8+ and CD4+ T cells and FACS enrichment for TEMRA cells. This CDR3 spans 15 amino acids. The germline CDR1 and CDR2 sequences are SQVTM and ANQGSEA. The trim removed 4 bases at V and 5 bases at J, leaving 4 bases unmatched.

The sample taken for sequencing was CD4+ T cells from PBMCs. The chain recombines TRBV29-1 with TRBJ2-3; 15 nucleotides align to TRBD2. The receptor was derived from a human donor with multiple sclerosis. CDR3 sequence (DNA): TGCAGCGTTGCTGGACTAGCGGGAGGGGTAGATACGCAGTATTTT. This translates into CSVAGLAGGVDTQYF.